This section outlines one T cell receptor (beta chain) sequence together with its context. Additional DNA sequences in this sample encode the identical CDR3. The data are from a study of shared clonotypes between healthy human individuals. Study details: A donor's plate count was three for CD4 naive and three for CD4 memory; CD8 naive had two and CD8 memory one.

In the naive CD8 group, cells lacked CD45RO and were positively selected for CCR7, so terminally differentiated effector memory CD45RA+ cells were left out. CDR1 and CDR2 (germline): MNHEY, SVGAGI. The CDR3 is 13 amino acids. Trimming took off 2 bases at V and 0 bases at J, with 4 bases between the two ends. The assay was run at deep level. Each sorted subset replicate got 200 ng genomic DNA, tens of thousands of genomes. Using immunoSEQ multiplex PCR, the repertoire was profiled, and TCRdb retains in-frame clones only, with some absent. The data contain some 2 million clones, less than 95% of them singletons.

Sequencing was done on a sample of naive CD8+ T cells sorted from blood. The source of this sequence is a man younger than 35 in good health. This chain connects TRBV6-5 to TRBJ1-1; D is unresolved. The CDR3 here is CASSYGMNTEAFF. As DNA, the CDR3 is TGTGCCAGCAGTTACGGAATGAACACTGAAGCTTTCTTT.